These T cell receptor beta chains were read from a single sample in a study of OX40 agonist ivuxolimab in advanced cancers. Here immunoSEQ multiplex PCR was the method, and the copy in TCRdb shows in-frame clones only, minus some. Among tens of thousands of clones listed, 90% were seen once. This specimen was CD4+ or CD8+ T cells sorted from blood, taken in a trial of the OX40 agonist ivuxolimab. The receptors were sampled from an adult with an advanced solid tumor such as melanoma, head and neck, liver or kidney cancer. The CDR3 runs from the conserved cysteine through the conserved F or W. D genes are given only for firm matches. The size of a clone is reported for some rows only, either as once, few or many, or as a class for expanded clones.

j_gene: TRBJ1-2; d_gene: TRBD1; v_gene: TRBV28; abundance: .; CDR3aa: CASSFGPTGALLYGYTF; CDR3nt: TGTGCCAGCAGTTTCGGACCGACAGGGGCGCTACTCTATGGCTACACCTTC
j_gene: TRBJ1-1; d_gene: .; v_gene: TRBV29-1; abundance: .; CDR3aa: CSVARGRAEAFF; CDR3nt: TGCAGCGTTGCCCGGGGGAGGGCTGAAGCTTTCTTT
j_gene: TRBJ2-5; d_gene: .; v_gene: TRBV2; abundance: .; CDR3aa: CASTPTLVQETQYF; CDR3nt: TGTGCCAGCACACCGACACTGGTACAAGAGACCCAGTACTTC
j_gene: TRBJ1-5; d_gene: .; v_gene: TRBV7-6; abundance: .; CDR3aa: CASSLEWAAGFQPQHF; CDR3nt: TGTGCCAGCAGCTTAGAGTGGGCCGCGGGATTTCAGCCCCAGCATTTT
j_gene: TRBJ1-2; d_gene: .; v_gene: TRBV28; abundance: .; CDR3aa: CASSFETALYGYTF; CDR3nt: TGTGCCAGCAGTTTTGAGACAGCACTTTATGGCTACACCTTC
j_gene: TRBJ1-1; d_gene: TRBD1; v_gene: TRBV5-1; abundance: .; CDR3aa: CASSYLGTGENTEAFF; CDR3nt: TGCGCCAGCAGCTACCTAGGGACAGGGGAGAACACTGAAGCTTTCTTT
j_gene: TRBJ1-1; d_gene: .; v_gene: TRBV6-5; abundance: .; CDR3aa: CASRTSNTEAFF; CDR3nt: TGTGCCAGCAGAACGTCAAACACTGAAGCTTTCTTT
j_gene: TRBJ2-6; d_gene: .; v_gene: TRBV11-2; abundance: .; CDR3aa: CASSQTGSGANVLTF; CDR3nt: TGTGCCAGCAGCCAGACAGGTTCTGGGGCCAACGTCCTGACTTTC
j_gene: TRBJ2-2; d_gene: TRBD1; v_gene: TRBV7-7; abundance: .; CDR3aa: CASSLGQGATGELFF; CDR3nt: TGTGCTAGCAGCCTCGGACAGGGGGCGACCGGGGAGCTGTTTTTT
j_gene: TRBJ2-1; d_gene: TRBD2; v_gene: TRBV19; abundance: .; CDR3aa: CASRISGGGDEQFF; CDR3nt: TGTGCCAGTAGAATTAGCGGGGGGGGCGATGAGCAGTTCTTC
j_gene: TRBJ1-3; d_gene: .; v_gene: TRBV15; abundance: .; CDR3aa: CATSSSGRSSGNTIYF; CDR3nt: TGTGCCACCAGCAGCTCAGGGAGAAGCTCTGGAAACACCATATATTTT
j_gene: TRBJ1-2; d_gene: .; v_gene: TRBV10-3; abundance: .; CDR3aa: CAISAHDRNYGYTF; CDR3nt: TGTGCCATCAGTGCCCACGACAGAAACTATGGCTACACCTTC
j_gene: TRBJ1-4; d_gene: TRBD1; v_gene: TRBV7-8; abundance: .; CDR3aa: CASLRGRGQGGEKLFF; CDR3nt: TGTGCCAGTCTGAGGGGGAGAGGACAGGGCGGTGAAAAACTGTTTTTT
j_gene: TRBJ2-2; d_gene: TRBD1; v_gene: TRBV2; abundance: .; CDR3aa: CASRVDRAGTGELFF; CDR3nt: TGTGCCAGCAGAGTAGACAGGGCGGGCACCGGGGAGCTGTTTTTT
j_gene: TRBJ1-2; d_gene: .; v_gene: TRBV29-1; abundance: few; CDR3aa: CSVVPPGKGYTF; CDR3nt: TGCAGCGTTGTACCTCCGGGTAAGGGCTACACCTTC
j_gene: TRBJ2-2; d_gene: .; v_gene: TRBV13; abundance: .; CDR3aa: CASSRTTVAGELFF; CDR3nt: TGTGCCAGCAGCCGGACTACGGTGGCCGGGGAGCTGTTTTTT
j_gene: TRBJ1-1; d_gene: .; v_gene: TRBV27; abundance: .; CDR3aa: CASSPRGEVNTEAFF; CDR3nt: TGTGCCAGCAGTCCTCGGGGCGAAGTGAACACTGAAGCTTTCTTT
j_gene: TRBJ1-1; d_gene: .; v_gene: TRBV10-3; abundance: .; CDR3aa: CAIGNDREAFF; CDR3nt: TGTGCCATCGGAAATGACAGGGAAGCTTTCTTT
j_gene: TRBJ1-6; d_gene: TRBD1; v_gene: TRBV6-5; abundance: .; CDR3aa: CASSYSGQGSTSPLHF; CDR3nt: TGTGCCAGCAGTTACTCGGGACAGGGCTCTACTTCACCCCTCCACTTT
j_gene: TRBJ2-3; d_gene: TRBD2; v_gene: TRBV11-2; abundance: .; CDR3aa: CASSLFSGVPTDTQYF; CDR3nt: TGTGCCAGCAGCTTATTCAGCGGGGTTCCCACAGATACGCAGTATTTT
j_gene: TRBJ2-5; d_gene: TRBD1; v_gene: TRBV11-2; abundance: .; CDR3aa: CASSLGDRDVETQYF; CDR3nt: TGTGCCAGCAGCTTAGGCGACAGGGACGTAGAGACCCAGTACTTC
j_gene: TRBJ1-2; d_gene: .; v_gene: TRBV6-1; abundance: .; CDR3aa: CASDAVRSPGYTF; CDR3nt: TGTGCCAGCGATGCTGTAAGGTCTCCGGGCTACACCTTC
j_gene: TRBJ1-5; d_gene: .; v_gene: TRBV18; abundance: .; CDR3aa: CASSPREVIQPQHF; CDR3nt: TGTGCCAGCTCACCTCGGGAGGTAATTCAGCCCCAGCATTTT
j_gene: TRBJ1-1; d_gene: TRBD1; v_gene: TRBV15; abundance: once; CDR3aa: CATSRGNRGTPEAFF; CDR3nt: TGTGCCACCAGTAGAGGGAACAGGGGTACCCCTGAAGCTTTCTTT
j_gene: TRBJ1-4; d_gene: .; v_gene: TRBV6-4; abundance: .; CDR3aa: CASSDPGAGREKLFF; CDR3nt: TGTGCCAGCAGTGACCCCGGGGCAGGTCGTGAAAAACTGTTTTTT
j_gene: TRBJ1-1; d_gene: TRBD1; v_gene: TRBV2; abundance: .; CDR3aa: CASSEEGATEAFF; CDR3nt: TGTGCCAGCAGTGAAGAGGGGGCCACTGAAGCTTTCTTT
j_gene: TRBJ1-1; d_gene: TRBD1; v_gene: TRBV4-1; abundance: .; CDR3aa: CASSQFTGGTLRHTEAFF; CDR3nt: TGCGCCAGCAGCCAATTTACAGGGGGCACCCTAAGGCACACTGAAGCTTTCTTT
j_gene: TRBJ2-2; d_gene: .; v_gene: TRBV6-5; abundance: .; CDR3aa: CASMRAKNTGELFF; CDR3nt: TGTGCCAGCATGCGGGCGAAGAACACCGGGGAGCTGTTTTTT
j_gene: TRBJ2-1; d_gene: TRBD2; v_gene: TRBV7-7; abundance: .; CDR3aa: CASSSSGGPNNEQFF; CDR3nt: TGTGCTAGCAGTTCTAGCGGGGGGCCTAACAATGAGCAGTTCTTC
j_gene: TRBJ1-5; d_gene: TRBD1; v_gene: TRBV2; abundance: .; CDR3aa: CASSQTGERQPQHF; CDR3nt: TGTGCCAGCAGCCAGACAGGGGAAAGGCAGCCCCAGCATTTT
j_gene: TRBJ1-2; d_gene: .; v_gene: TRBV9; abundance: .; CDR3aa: CASSLTGANYGYTF; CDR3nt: TGTGCCAGCAGCTTGACAGGAGCTAACTATGGCTACACCTTC
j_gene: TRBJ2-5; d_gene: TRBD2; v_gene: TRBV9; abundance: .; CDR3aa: CASSALGLAPETQYF; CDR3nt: TGTGCCAGCAGCGCACTGGGACTAGCCCCGGAGACCCAGTACTTC
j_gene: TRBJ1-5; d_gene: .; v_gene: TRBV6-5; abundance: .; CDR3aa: CASSIQRNQPQHF; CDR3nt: TGTGCCAGCAGCATACAGCGCAATCAGCCCCAGCATTTT
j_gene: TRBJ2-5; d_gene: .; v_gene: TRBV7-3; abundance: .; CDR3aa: CASSKGYQETQYF; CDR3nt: TGTGCCAGCAGCAAGGGATACCAAGAGACCCAGTACTTC
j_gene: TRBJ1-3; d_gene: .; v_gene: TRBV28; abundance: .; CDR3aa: CASKGGSPGNTIYF; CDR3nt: TGTGCCAGCAAGGGAGGGTCTCCTGGAAACACCATATATTTT
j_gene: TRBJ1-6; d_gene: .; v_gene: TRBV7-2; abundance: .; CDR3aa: CASSTGARENSPLHF; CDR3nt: TGTGCCAGCAGCACCGGGGCTCGGGAAAATTCACCCCTCCACTTT
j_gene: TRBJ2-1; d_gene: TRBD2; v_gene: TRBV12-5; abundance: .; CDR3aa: CVRLAGVNSYNEQFF; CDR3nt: TGTGTCCGACTAGCGGGGGTTAACTCCTACAATGAGCAGTTCTTC
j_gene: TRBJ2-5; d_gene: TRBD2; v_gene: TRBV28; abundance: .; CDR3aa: CASSLFRGGQETQYF; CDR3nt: TGTGCCAGCAGTTTATTCCGGGGGGGGCAAGAGACCCAGTACTTC
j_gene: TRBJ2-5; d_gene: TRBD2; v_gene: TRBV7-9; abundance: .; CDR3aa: CASSSSGGRETQYF; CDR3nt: TGTGCCAGCAGCAGTAGCGGGGGGCGGGAGACCCAGTACTTC
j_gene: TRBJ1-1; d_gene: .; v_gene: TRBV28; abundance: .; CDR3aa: CASSLGRTEEAFF; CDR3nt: TGTGCCAGCAGTTTAGGTCGGACCGAGGAAGCTTTCTTT
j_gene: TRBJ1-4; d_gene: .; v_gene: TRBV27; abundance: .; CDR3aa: CASSLWGGKETNEKLFF; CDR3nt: TGTGCCAGCAGTTTATGGGGAGGGAAGGAAACTAATGAAAAACTGTTTTTT
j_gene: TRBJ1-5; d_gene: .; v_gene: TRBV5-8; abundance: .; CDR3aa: CASSLVPQPQHF; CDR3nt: TGTGCCAGCAGCTTGGTCCCACAGCCCCAGCATTTT
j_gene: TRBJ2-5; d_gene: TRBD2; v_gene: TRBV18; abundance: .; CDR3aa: CASSPSGIQETQYF; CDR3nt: TGTGCCAGCTCACCTAGCGGGATCCAAGAGACCCAGTACTTC